These T cell receptor beta chains were read from a single sample in a study of monozygotic twins with cystic fibrosis. Assay used: immunoSEQ multiplex PCR; TCRdb lists only in-frame clones, some missing. The sample has about 20,000 clones, approximately 96% seen once. Sequencing input: blood. All receptors come from a girl aged 2 to 9 with cystic fibrosis. CDR3s include the opening cysteine and the closing phenylalanine or tryptophan. D genes are given only for firm matches. Expanded clones are given a class, and other clones once, few, many or no size at all.

CAWQGQGNYGYTF	TGTGCCTGGCAGGGACAGGGTAACTATGGCTACACCTTC	TRBD1	TRBV30	NA	TRBJ1-2
CASSYVGTGDNSPLHF	TGTGCCAGCAGTTACGTTGGGACGGGTGATAATTCACCCCTCCACTTT	NA	TRBV27	NA	TRBJ1-6
CAGVPTGDYGYTF	TGTGCCGGAGTCCCCACAGGGGACTATGGCTACACCTTC	TRBD1	TRBV7-9	NA	TRBJ1-2
CASSLGNSNYGYTF	TGTGCCAGCAGCTTGGGGAACAGTAACTATGGCTACACCTTC	NA	TRBV5-6	NA	TRBJ1-2
CASSQEGRGRGETQYF	TGCGCCAGCAGCCAAGAAGGCAGGGGGAGAGGAGAGACCCAGTACTTC	TRBD1	TRBV4-1	NA	TRBJ2-5
CASSSSGQFTLGYGYTF	TGCGCCAGCAGCTCATCGGGGCAGTTTACTTTGGGCTATGGCTACACCTTC	NA	TRBV5-1	NA	TRBJ1-2
CARSKTSGGSYEQYF	TGCGCCAGGTCAAAGACTAGCGGGGGGAGCTACGAGCAGTACTTC	TRBD2	TRBV10-1	NA	TRBJ2-7
CASRWGTQQTQYF	TGTGCCAGCAGGTGGGGGACCCAACAGACCCAGTACTTC	NA	TRBV2	NA	TRBJ2-5
CASSPISSYEQYF	TGTGCCAGCAGTCCTATTAGCAGCTACGAGCAGTACTTC	NA	TRBV6-5	NA	TRBJ2-7
CASSLDQGRVADTQYF	TGTGCCAGCAGCTTAGATCAGGGGCGAGTAGCAGATACGCAGTATTTT	NA	TRBV7-2	NA	TRBJ2-3
CASSSGQGAPNEKLFF	TGTGCCAGCAGCTCAGGACAGGGGGCTCCTAATGAAAAACTGTTTTTT	TRBD1	TRBV7-9	once	TRBJ1-4
CASSLVEGALYGYTF	TGTGCCAGCAGCTTAGTAGAGGGAGCACTCTATGGCTACACCTTC	NA	TRBV7-2	NA	TRBJ1-2
CASSGRDMSNQPQHF	TGTGCCAGCAGTGGCAGGGACATGAGCAATCAGCCCCAGCATTTT	NA	TRBV6-1	NA	TRBJ1-5
CASSGNGDTQYF	TGTGCCAGCAGTGGTAACGGAGATACGCAGTATTTT	NA	TRBV9	NA	TRBJ2-3